This record covers a single TCR beta chain. Its antigen remains unidentified. The data belong to a study of OX40 agonist ivuxolimab in advanced cancers. As for the study in general: Ivuxolimab is a fully human IgG2 antibody that activates OX40 (CD134).

Study-wide results and limits: Compared with CD4+, CD8+ T cells on average had more expanded clones.

Germline V gene lookup returns CDR1 PRHDT and CDR2 FYEKMQ (reference sequence). Trimming cost V 0 bases and J 9 bases, with 12 bases left between them. There are 15 residues in the CDR3. The assay was immunoSEQ multiplex PCR, and TCRdb's table has in-frame clones only and misses some. This table holds some 80,000 clones, around 86% found once. The receptor's source is an adult with an advanced solid tumor such as melanoma, head and neck, liver or kidney cancer. The chain is built from TRBV13 and TRBJ1-6, with D unresolved. The sample consisted of CD4+ or CD8+ T cells sorted from blood, taken in a trial of the OX40 agonist ivuxolimab. CDR3 sequence (DNA): TGTGCCAGCAGCTTAGGCCGTCGGGGTAGTTCACCCCTCCACTTT. Translated: CASSLGRRGSSPLHF.